One sample yielded the 8 T cell receptor beta chains listed below, sequenced in a study of PD-1 blockade in classical Hodgkin lymphoma. Exposure to brentuximab vedotin varied, and each patient had relapsed following autologous stem cell transplantation. Method: immunoSEQ multiplex PCR; TCRdb's copy keeps in-frame clones and lacks some. Of approximately 70,000 clones in the sample, about 93% were seen once. Source: peripheral blood mononuclear cells (PBMCs), taken at baseline. The source is a human donor with classical Hodgkin lymphoma.

The chain uses TRBV2 and TRBJ2-7; 8 nucleotides agree with TRBD2. Germline CDR1 reads SNHLY; CDR2 reads FYNNEI. This CDR3 is 17 amino acids long. V gave up 7 bases and J gave up 0 bases; unmatched junction bases: 14. The CDR3 spells CASNLLGAGGLSYEQYF. In DNA form, the CDR3 reads TGTGCCAGCAACCTTCTGGGGGCGGGGGGCCTCTCCTACGAGCAGTACTTC.

This chain joins TRBV4-2 and TRBJ2-3; 7 positions match TRBD1. CDR1 and CDR2 (germline): LGHNA, YNFKEQ. The CDR3 contains 16 residues. J gave up 1 base and V 1 base, and 5 bases lay outside the gene matches. The chain's CDR3 is CASSQGSGQGTDTQYF. The CDR3 DNA reads as TGTGCCAGCAGCCAAGGCTCTGGACAGGGCACAGATACGCAGTATTTT.

The V call is TRBV7-9, the J call TRBJ1-3; 8 bases are a match to TRBD1. The CDR3 consists of 16 residues. The ends lost 5 bases at V and 3 bases at J; junction bases unmatched: 9. Germline CDR1 and CDR2: SEHNR and FQNEAQ (reference sequence). This chain's CDR3 is CASSPTPGQGGNTIYF. In nucleotides, the CDR3 is TGTGCCAGCAGCCCCACCCCCGGACAGGGTGGAAACACCATATATTTT.

This clone was counted once. The rearrangement joins TRBV14 to TRBJ2-3; D possibly matches TRBD1 or TRBD2 (6 bases each). The CDR3 loop spans 13 amino acids. V lost 3 bases to trimming and J lost 6 bases, with 10 bases between them. CDR1 is SGHDN and CDR2 is FVKESK in the germline V gene. Written as DNA, the CDR3 is TGTGCCAGCAGCCATCCGGGGGCGGATACGCAGTATTTT. Protein product: CASSHPGADTQYF.

The CDR3 is CASSFKFGTGDNEQFF. Written as DNA, the CDR3 is TGTGCCAGCAGCTTTAAATTCGGGACTGGTGACAATGAGCAGTTCTTC. V and J are TRBV7-2 and TRBJ2-1, with D perhaps matching TRBD2 (6 bases). V was pared by 3 bases and J by 5 bases, with 17 bases between. CDR3 length equals 16 residues. The V gene's germline CDR1 is SGHTA and CDR2 FQGNSA.

The chain uses TRBV7-3 and TRBJ2-3; D assignment may be TRBD1 or TRBD2 (7 bases each). From germline, CDR1 is SGHTA and CDR2 FQGTGA. CDR3 length: 16 residues. Deletions cut 4 bases from V and 0 bases from J, with 14 bases between. The CDR3 sequence: CASSSGGSGSTDTQYF. The CDR3 coding sequence is TGTGCCAGCAGCTCAGGGGGTAGCGGGAGCACAGATACGCAGTATTTT.

The J gene is TRBJ1-1, the V gene TRBV19; maybe TRBD1 (6 bases). From germline, CDR1 is LNHDA and CDR2 SQIVND (reference sequence). V lost 3 bases and J 2 bases, leaving 10 bases between the germline ends. This CDR3 is 14 amino acids long. The CDR3 reads CASSIPQGNTEAFF. CDR3 nucleotides: TGTGCCAGTAGTATCCCACAGGGAAACACTGAAGCTTTCTTT.

The gene calls are TRBV7-2 and TRBJ2-2; TRBD2 agrees at 10 bases. Germline V gives CDR1 SGHTA, CDR2 FQGNSA. The CDR3 contains 17 residues. V shed 6 bases, J shed 4 bases, and the junction held 11 bases outside the gene matches. The CDR3 sequence: CASRERVAGGGTGELFF. CDR3 sequence (DNA): TGTGCCAGCAGAGAGAGAGTAGCGGGAGGTGGCACCGGGGAGCTGTTTTTT. Full variable domain (rest looked up from reference TRBV7-2 and TRBJ2-2): GAGVSQSPSNKVTEKGKDVELRCDPISGHTALYWYRQSLGQGLEFLIYFQGNSAPDKSGLPSDRFSAERTGGSVSTLTIQRTQQEDSAVYLCASRERVAGGGTGELFFGEGSRLTVL.